The clone carrying this TCR beta chain has a single count. The data originate from a study of blood T cell repertoires in COVID-19. Study in general: The cDNA or gDNA used as material had been derived from T cells, B-cell-depleted T cells, or PBMCs.

The V gene lost 7 bases and the J gene lost 2 bases, with 10 bases spanning the gap. Germline CDR1 and CDR2: SGHRS and YFSETQ. The length of the CDR3 is 12 residues. TCRdb keeps only in-frame clones here, not all; method: immunoSEQ multiplex PCR. The sample has under 200,000 clones; about four fifths are singletons. The chain couples TRBV5-1 to TRBJ2-7; D might be TRBD1 (6 bases). The sequenced sample consisted of peripheral blood. The receptor was isolated from an elderly woman with acute or convalescent COVID-19. This CDR3 reads CASADSPYEQYF. As DNA, the CDR3 is TGCGCCAGCGCGGACAGTCCCTACGAGCAGTACTTC. The variable domain in full, completed from reference TRBV5-1 and TRBJ2-7, reads KAGVTQTPRYLIKTRGQQVTLSCSPISGHRSVSWYQQTPGQGLQFLFEYFSETQRNKGNFPGRFSGRQFSNSRSEMNVSTLELGDSALYLCASADSPYEQYFGPGTRLTVT.